These 12 T cell receptor beta chains originate from one sample sequenced in a study of blood T cell repertoires in COVID-19 (dated by TCRdb to the early 2020s). Library generation was performed with the immunoSEQ multiplex PCR assay. TCRdb limited this immuneACCESS table to in-frame rearrangements with V and J called. A share of clones is missing; checked studies link under half to unresolved V genes, and the rest is unexplained. The table for this sample lists hundreds of thousands of clones; less than 90% of them were counted only once. In total, the top ten clones hold less than 3% of the sample. Sequencing input: PBMCs or T cells enriched from blood (not recorded which). These receptors came from a woman aged 45 to 65 who had recovered from COVID-19.

The genes are TRBV15 and TRBJ1-3; tentatively, D is TRBD1 (6 bases). The CDR3 covers 15 residues. Trimming stripped 1 base from V and 3 bases from J, with 10 bases between. CDR1 LNHNV and CDR2 YYDKDF come from the germline V gene (reference sequence). CDR3 protein: CATSRAGEGGNTIYF. CDR3 bases: TGTGCCACCAGCAGAGCAGGGGAGGGTGGAAACACCATATATTTT. The full variable domain, rest sourced from reference TRBV15 and TRBJ1-3, is DAMVIQNPRYQVTQFGKPVTLSCSQTLNHNVMYWYQQKSSQAPKLLFHYYDKDFNNEADTPDNFQSRRPNTSFCFLDIRSPGLGDTAMYLCATSRAGEGGNTIYFGEGSWLTVV.

The V gene is TRBV7-6, the J gene TRBJ2-2; TRBD1 might be the D (6 bases). V lost 0 bases and J 2 bases, leaving 10 bases between the germline ends. This CDR3 has 16 residues. Germline V gene data show CDR1 as SGHVS and CDR2 as FNYEAQ. In DNA, the CDR3 is TGTGCCAGCAGCTTAGCAACAGGGTCTAACACCGGGGAGCTGTTTTTT. It translates to CASSLATGSNTGELFF.

The V and J genes are TRBV7-2 and TRBJ1-2, with 9 bases identical to TRBD1. Germline CDR1 and CDR2: SGHTA and FQGNSA. CDR3 length: 15 residues. J gave up 7 bases and V 2 bases, and 8 bases lay outside the gene matches. The CDR3 DNA sequence: TGTGCCAGCAGCTTAACAGCGGGACAGGGTACTGGCTACACCTTC. Protein sequence: CASSLTAGQGTGYTF. Full variable domain (outside the CDR3, taken from reference TRBV7-2 and TRBJ1-2): GAGVSQSPSNKVTEKGKDVELRCDPISGHTALYWYRQSLGQGLEFLIYFQGNSAPDKSGLPSDRFSAERTGGSVSTLTIQRTQQEDSAVYLCASSLTAGQGTGYTFGSGTRLTVV.

The chain is built from TRBV28 and TRBJ1-1, with D maybe TRBD1 (6 bases). Per germline, CDR1 MDHEN and CDR2 SYDVKM. The CDR3 is 14 amino acids. The V end was cut by 4 bases, the J end by 1 base, with 10 bases between. The CDR3 nucleotides are TGTGCCAGCAGTTCTGGGGGCCGGAACACTGAAGCTTTCTTT. Translation gives CASSSGGRNTEAFF. Variable domain in full (rest from reference TRBV28 and TRBJ1-1): DVKVTQSSRYLVKRTGEKVFLECVQDMDHENMFWYRQDPGLGLRLIYFSYDVKMKEKGDIPEGYSVSREKKERFSLILESASTNQTSMYLCASSSGGRNTEAFFGQGTRLTVV.

This clone appeared a single time. V is TRBV4-1 and J is TRBJ2-7, with 9 bases fitting TRBD1. CDR1 is MGHRA and CDR2 is YSYEKL in the germline V gene. The J segment lost 1 base and the V segment lost 1 base, leaving 2 bases of the junction unmatched. This CDR3 region has 15 residues. CDR3 nucleotide sequence: TGCGCCAGCAGCCAAGGTGGACAGGGGTCCTACGAGCAGTACTTC. This translates into CASSQGGQGSYEQYF.

V usage is TRBV7-3 and J usage is TRBJ1-2, with a possible D match to TRBD1 (5 bases). V was trimmed by 2 bases and J by 7 bases, leaving 11 bases between them. Looked up from germline, CDR1 is SGHTA and CDR2 is FQGTGA. The CDR3 has 13 residues. DNA for the CDR3: TGTGCCAGCAGCTTAGACGGGGGAGGTGGCTACACCTTC. It is translated as CASSLDGGGGYTF.

The V call is TRBV3-1 (or the pseudogene TRBV3-2), the J call TRBJ1-1; D uncertain. CDR1 and CDR2 (germline): LGHDT, YNNKEL (reference sequence). Trimming left V 4 bases short and J 7 bases short, with 13 bases between. CDR3 length equals 13 residues. This CDR3 reads CASSLGRSGEAFF. CDR3 DNA sequence: TGTGCCAGCAGCCTAGGGCGGAGCGGTGAAGCTTTCTTT.

V and J are TRBV7-9 and TRBJ2-5; 12 positions match TRBD2. Germline-derived CDR1 and CDR2 are SEHNR and FQNEAQ (reference sequence). CDR3 size: 15 residues. V was clipped by 5 bases and J by 5 bases; unmatched bases: 6. CDR3 amino acids: CASSLTSGSGETQYF. DNA for the CDR3: TGTGCCAGCAGCCTGACTAGCGGGAGTGGGGAGACCCAGTACTTC. The full variable domain, rest sourced from reference TRBV7-9 and TRBJ2-5, is DTGVSQNPRHKITKRGQNVTFRCDPISEHNRLYWYRQTLGQGPEFLTYFQNEAQLEKSRLLSDRFSAERPKGSFSTLEIQRTEQGDSAMYLCASSLTSGSGETQYFGPGTRLLVL.

This clone was picked up a small number of times. The genes are TRBV7-8 and TRBJ2-3; 10 positions agree with TRBD2. Germline V gene data show CDR1 as SGHVS and CDR2 as FQNEAQ. V was clipped by 2 bases and J by 5 bases; unmatched bases: 13. The CDR3 is 18 amino acids. CDR3 nucleotides: TGTGCCAGCAGCTTATTCTACAAACAGCGGGAGGGCAGAGATACGCAGTATTTT. Translation: CASSLFYKQREGRDTQYF.

The chain uses TRBV28 and TRBJ1-4, with 9 bases fitting TRBD1. J lost 6 bases, V lost 3 bases, and 2 bases had no gene match. This CDR3 spans 14 amino acids. Germline values: CDR1 MDHEN, CDR2 SYDVKM. CDR3 amino acids: CASSFRDRDEKLFF. CDR3 nucleotides: TGTGCCAGCAGTTTCCGGGACAGGGATGAAAAACTGTTTTTT.

The sample holds one count of this clone. This chain links TRBV29-1 with TRBJ2-3; D is perhaps TRBD2 (5 bases). Per the germline V gene, CDR1 is SQVTM and CDR2 is ANQGSEA. The CDR3 totals 16 residues. The V end lost 0 bases, the J end lost 0 bases, and 13 bases lay between the germline ends. The CDR3 region has the DNA TGCAGCGTTGAAGACCAGCGGAGTACTAGCACAGATACGCAGTATTTT. Protein product: CSVEDQRSTSTDTQYF.

This chain uses TRBV18 with TRBJ1-1, with 10 bases fitting TRBD1. The CDR3 extends over 15 amino acids. V lost 5 bases to trimming and J lost 9 bases; unmatched junction nucleotides: 12. The germline V gene has CDR1 KGHSH and CDR2 LQKENI. The CDR3 loop reads CASSSVDRGLDQAFF. The CDR3 DNA follows: TGTGCCAGCTCATCAGTCGACAGGGGGCTAGACCAAGCTTTCTTT.